Sequencing of this T cell receptor (beta chain) was carried out in a study of glioma-infiltrating T cells. Study overall: Samples included WHO grade II oligodendrogliomas or astrocytomas and initial-diagnosis grade IV glioblastomas. Presurgical dexamethasone in glioma patients lasted six or fewer days. Study-level findings and limits: Gliomas, especially low-grade, showed above-expected tissue-blood divergence; non-neoplastic patients showed below.

Using RNA template, CDR3s of TCR alpha and beta were amplified with iRepertoire arm-PCR. One-step reverse transcription and amplification started from roughly 100-400 ng of tissue mRNA or PBMC total RNA. Via MiXCR, TCRdb re-called the multiplex PCR reads, giving one row per CDR3 protein. The repertoire consists of roughly 350,000 distinct CDR3 sequences, with 41% occurring once and the leading ten covering around 12%. This clonotype was seen at least ten times. Its specificity is not known. The sample taken for sequencing was glioma tissue, nonneoplastic brain tissue, or PBMCs (not recorded which). The clonotype originates from a human donor with low-grade glioma or glioblastoma, undergoing nonglioma brain surgery, or in good health (not recorded which).

The CDR3 DNA reads as TGTGCCAGCAGTTCCACACAGGGGAATGAGCAGTTCTTC. It yields the protein CASSSTQGNEQFF. The V call is TRBV6-2 or TRBV6-3, the J call TRBJ2-1; 7 bases match TRBD1. Germline V CDR1 and CDR2: MNHEY, SVGEGT. Unmatched junction bases numbered 4, after V lost 4 bases and J lost 7 bases. The CDR3 is 13 residues long.